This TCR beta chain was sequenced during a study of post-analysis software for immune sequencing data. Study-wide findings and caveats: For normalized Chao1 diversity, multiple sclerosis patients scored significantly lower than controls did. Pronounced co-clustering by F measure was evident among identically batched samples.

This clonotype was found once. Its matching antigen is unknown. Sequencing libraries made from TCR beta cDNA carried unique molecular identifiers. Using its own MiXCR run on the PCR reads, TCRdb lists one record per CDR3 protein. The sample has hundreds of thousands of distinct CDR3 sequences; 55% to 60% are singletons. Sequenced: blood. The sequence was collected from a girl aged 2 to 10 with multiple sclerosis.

CDR3 DNA: TGTGCCACCAGCAGAGATGCTAGCGGCTACAATGAGCAGTTCTTC. Translating gives CATSRDASGYNEQFF. The chain couples TRBV15 to TRBJ2-1, with 7 bases that match TRBD2. The V segment lost 0 bases and the J segment 3 bases; nucleotides outside the gene matches: 2. The CDR3 extends over 15 amino acids. The V gene's germline CDR1 is LNHNV and CDR2 YYDKDF (reference sequence).